This section outlines one TCR beta chain sequence together with its context. Germline values: CDR1 SGHRS, CDR2 YFSETQ. The CDR3 loop spans 16 amino acids. Trimming left V 0 bases short and J 6 bases short, with 15 bases between. TCRdb keeps only in-frame clones here, not all; method: immunoSEQ multiplex PCR. The sample records more than 55,000 clones, around nine tenths being singletons. This specimen belongs to a study of T cell changes during pregnancy in multiple sclerosis. The TCR was taken from a female donor with multiple sclerosis, enrolled in a pregnancy study. The source was peripheral blood, collected in the third trimester of pregnancy. The chain employs TRBV5-1 and TRBJ2-2, with D maybe TRBD2 (6 bases). Here the CDR3 reads CASSLAASVLPGELFF. The DNA of the CDR3 is TGCGCCAGCAGCTTGGCCGCTAGCGTTCTGCCCGGGGAGCTGTTTTTT.